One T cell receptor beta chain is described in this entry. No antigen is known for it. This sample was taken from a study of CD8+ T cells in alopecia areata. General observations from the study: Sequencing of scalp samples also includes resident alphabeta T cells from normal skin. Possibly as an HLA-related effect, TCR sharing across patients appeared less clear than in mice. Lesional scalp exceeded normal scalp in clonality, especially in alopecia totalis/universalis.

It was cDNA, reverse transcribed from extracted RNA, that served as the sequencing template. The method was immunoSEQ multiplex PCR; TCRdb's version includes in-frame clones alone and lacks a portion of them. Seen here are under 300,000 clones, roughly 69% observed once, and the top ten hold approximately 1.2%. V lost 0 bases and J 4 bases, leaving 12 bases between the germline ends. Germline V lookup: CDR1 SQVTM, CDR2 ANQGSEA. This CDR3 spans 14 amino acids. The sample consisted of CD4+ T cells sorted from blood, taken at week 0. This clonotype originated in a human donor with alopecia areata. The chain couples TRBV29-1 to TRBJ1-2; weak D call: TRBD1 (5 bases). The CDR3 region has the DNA TGCAGCGTTGAAGATTATCCAGGGCCCTATGGCTACACCTTC. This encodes CSVEDYPGPYGYTF.